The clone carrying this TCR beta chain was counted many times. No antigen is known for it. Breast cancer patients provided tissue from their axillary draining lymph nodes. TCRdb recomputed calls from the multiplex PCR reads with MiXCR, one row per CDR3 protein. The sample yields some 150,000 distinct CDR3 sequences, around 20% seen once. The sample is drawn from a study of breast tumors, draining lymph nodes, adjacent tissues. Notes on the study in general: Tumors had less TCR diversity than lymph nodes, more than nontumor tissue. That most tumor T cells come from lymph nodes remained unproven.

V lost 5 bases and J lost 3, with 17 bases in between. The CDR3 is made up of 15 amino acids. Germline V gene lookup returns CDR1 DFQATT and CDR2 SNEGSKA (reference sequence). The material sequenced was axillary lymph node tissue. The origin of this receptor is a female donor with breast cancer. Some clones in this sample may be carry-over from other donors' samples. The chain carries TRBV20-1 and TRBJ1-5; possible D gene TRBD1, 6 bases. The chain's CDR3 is CSAGRGAQDNQPQHF. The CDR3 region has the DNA TGCAGTGCTGGGAGGGGGGCACAGGACAATCAGCCCCAGCATTTT.